This is a list of T cell receptor beta chains from one sample in a study of blood T cells in healthy people across ages. TCRdb re-derived calls from the 5' RACE reads in MiXCR, one entry per CDR3 protein. Among around 1,500,000 distinct CDR3 sequences, around 42% were seen once, and the ten largest hold 7% to 9.5%. Input material: blood. Receptor source: a woman aged 18 to 35 in good health. The CDR3 runs from the conserved cysteine through the conserved F or W. The D gene is left open where the match is weak. Clone size is shown for a subset of rows, as once, few, many or a class of expanded clone.

J | V | size | D | CDR3 | DNA
TRBJ1-4 | TRBV20-1 | few | - | CSASTGSTNEKLFF | TGCAGTGCTAGTACGGGGTCAACTAATGAAAAACTGTTTTTT
TRBJ2-3 | TRBV9 | - | TRBD2 | CASSGGPGLATDTQYF | TGTGCCAGCAGCGGAGGGCCGGGACTAGCTACAGATACGCAGTATTTT
TRBJ2-7 | TRBV29-1 | few | - | CSVEEGAIYEQYF | TGCAGCGTTGAGGAGGGGGCAATCTATGAGCAGTACTTC
TRBJ2-3 | TRBV2 | - | - | CASSDPSATDTQYF | TGTGCCAGCAGTGACCCTAGCGCCACAGATACGCAGTATTTT
TRBJ2-6 | TRBV14 | few | - | CASSHRGPSGANVLTF | TGTGCCAGCAGCCATAGAGGCCCCTCTGGGGCCAACGTCCTGACTTTC
TRBJ1-1 | TRBV29-1 | - | - | CSVEDLRARDKVHTEAFF | TGCAGCGTTGAAGATCTTAGGGCCAGGGACAAAGTACACACTGAAGCTTTCTTT
TRBJ2-1 | TRBV7-9 | - | TRBD2 | CASSLVGGGNEQFF | TGTGCCAGCAGCTTAGTAGGCGGGGGCAATGAGCAGTTCTTC
TRBJ2-5 | TRBV7-9 | - | TRBD2 | CASSLGRFSGGVETQYF | TGTGCCAGCAGCTTAGGGAGGTTTAGCGGGGGTGTCGAGACCCAGTACTTC
TRBJ2-1 | TRBV12-5 | few | - | CASGSSEKQGAYNEQFF | TGTGCTAGTGGTTCCTCGGAGAAACAGGGTGCCTACAATGAGCAGTTCTTC
TRBJ2-5 | TRBV12-3/TRBV12-4 | once | - | CASSGAELQETQYF | TGTGCCAGCAGTGGGGCGGAGCTCCAAGAGACCCAGTACTTC
TRBJ2-7 | TRBV15 | - | - | CATGTDQYEQYF | TGTGCCACTGGGACGGACCAGTACGAGCAGTACTTC
TRBJ1-4 | TRBV20-1 | - | - | CSAMRGTNEKLFF | TGCAGTGCTATGAGGGGAACTAATGAAAAACTGTTTTTT
TRBJ1-1 | TRBV18 | - | TRBD1 | CASYPGTGGTEAFF | TGTGCCAGCTATCCCGGGACAGGGGGCACTGAAGCTTTCTTT
TRBJ1-3 | TRBV29-1 | - | - | CSADTPSGNTIYF | TGCAGCGCTGATACTCCTTCTGGAAACACCATATATTTT
TRBJ2-5 | TRBV20-1 | - | - | CSAISPGYQETQYF | TGCAGTGCCATTTCTCCGGGGTACCAAGAGACCCAGTACTTC
TRBJ2-7 | TRBV20-1 | - | TRBD2 | CSASSLAGVEQYF | TGCAGTGCTAGTTCGCTAGCGGGAGTCGAGCAGTACTTC
TRBJ2-1 | TRBV5-5 | - | - | CASSLALAVAYNEQFF | TGTGCCAGCAGCTTGGCTTTAGCGGTCGCCTACAATGAGCAGTTCTTC
TRBJ1-1 | TRBV10-3 | few | - | CAISPREDTEAFF | TGTGCCATCAGCCCCAGGGAGGACACTGAAGCTTTCTTT
TRBJ2-1 | TRBV6-1 | once | TRBD2 | CASSLGLAGLNSYNEQFF | TGTGCCAGCAGTCTCGGACTAGCGGGCCTTAACTCCTACAATGAGCAGTTCTTC
TRBJ1-5 | TRBV25-1 | few | - | CASSSDRRNQPQHF | TGTGCCAGCAGCTCGGACAGACGAAATCAGCCCCAGCATTTT
TRBJ2-1 | TRBV25-1 | few | - | CASTTLTNEQFF | TGTGCCAGCACCACACTTACTAATGAGCAGTTCTTC
TRBJ2-7 | TRBV20-1 | - | TRBD2 | CSAHLRTSGNYEQYF | TGCAGTGCCCACCTAAGGACTAGTGGAAACTACGAGCAGTACTTC
TRBJ2-7 | TRBV10-3 | few | TRBD2 | CAIRGTSGGFYEQYF | TGTGCCATCAGAGGGACTAGCGGGGGCTTTTACGAGCAGTACTTC
TRBJ2-3 | TRBV6-1 | few | - | CASSEDWGPTDTQYF | TGTGCCAGCAGTGAAGATTGGGGCCCCACAGATACGCAGTATTTT
TRBJ1-4 | TRBV9 | - | TRBD1 | CASSHGQDNEKLFF | TGTGCCAGCAGCCACGGACAGGATAATGAAAAACTGTTTTTT
TRBJ2-3 | TRBV7-9 | few | TRBD2 | CASSLAAGGRSDTQYF | TGTGCCAGCAGCTTAGCGGCGGGGGGGCGGTCAGATACGCAGTATTTT
TRBJ2-3 | TRBV20-1 | - | - | CSVDPNRRSDTQYF | TGCAGTGTTGACCCCAACCGACGATCAGATACGCAGTATTTT
TRBJ2-1 | TRBV5-1 | few | - | CASSLVGGENYNEQFF | TGCGCCAGCAGCTTGGTGGGCGGGGAAAACTACAATGAGCAGTTCTTC
TRBJ1-2 | TRBV12-3/TRBV12-4 | - | - | CASGPGGYGYTF | TGTGCCAGCGGCCCCGGGGGCTATGGCTACACCTTC
TRBJ2-1 | TRBV29-1 | - | - | CSVDRGLGYNEQFF | TGCAGCGTTGATAGGGGCTTAGGGTACAATGAGCAGTTCTTC
TRBJ2-2 | TRBV25-1 | - | - | CASSVWPGELFF | TGTGCCAGCAGTGTTTGGCCCGGGGAGCTGTTTTTT
TRBJ2-7 | TRBV20-1 | - | TRBD2 | CSAKGGSGGSSYEQYF | TGCAGTGCTAAGGGGGGTAGCGGGGGTTCCAGCTACGAGCAGTACTTC
TRBJ1-5 | TRBV20-1 | few | TRBD1 | CSAWTGENNQPQHF | TGCAGTGCTTGGACAGGGGAAAACAATCAGCCCCAGCATTTT
TRBJ2-5 | TRBV2 | once | - | CASSEGLSQETQYF | TGTGCCAGCAGTGAAGGACTTTCTCAAGAGACCCAGTACTTC
TRBJ2-7 | TRBV6-2/TRBV6-3 | - | - | CASRTDGPSSYEQYF | TGTGCCAGCAGAACGGACGGACCTTCCTCCTACGAGCAGTACTTC
TRBJ2-3 | TRBV5-1 | few | - | CASSSDGGRGPDTQYF | TGCGCCAGCAGTAGCGACGGGGGTCGAGGACCAGATACGCAGTATTTT
TRBJ2-1 | TRBV5-1 | few | - | CASSLTGSSSYNEQFF | TGCGCCAGCAGCTTGACAGGGTCCTCCTCCTACAATGAGCAGTTCTTC
TRBJ2-7 | TRBV3-1 | - | - | CASSQKAYEQYF | TGTGCCAGCAGCCAGAAAGCCTACGAGCAGTACTTC
TRBJ1-2 | TRBV29-1 | - | - | CSVEVTSGTNYGYTF | TGCAGCGTTGAAGTAACATCCGGGACAAACTATGGCTACACCTTC
TRBJ2-7 | TRBV5-1 | many | TRBD2 | CASSLASGSYEQYF | TGCGCCAGCAGCTTGGCTAGCGGCTCCTACGAGCAGTACTTC
TRBJ2-3 | TRBV18 | - | TRBD1 | CASSPGPQGVSTDTQYF | TGTGCCAGCTCACCCGGGCCCCAGGGGGTCAGCACAGATACGCAGTATTTT
TRBJ2-7 | TRBV21-1 | - | - | CASSKIVGRGPSYEQYF | TGTGCCAGCAGCAAAATAGTCGGCAGGGGGCCTTCCTACGAGCAGTACTTC
TRBJ2-1 | TRBV5-1 | - | - | CASSLRRGDEQFF | TGCGCCAGCAGCTTGAGAAGGGGGGATGAGCAGTTCTTC
TRBJ1-2 | TRBV6-5 | - | - | CASRFSDGYTF | TGTGCCAGCAGGTTTAGTGACGGCTACACCTTC
TRBJ2-7 | TRBV27 | - | - | CASSSLSMGAARSEQYF | TGTGCCAGCAGTTCCCTTTCGATGGGGGCAGCCAGGAGTGAGCAGTACTTC
TRBJ2-7 | TRBV27 | few | TRBD2 | CASSLLGAGASYEQYF | TGTGCCAGCAGTCTGCTCGGAGCGGGGGCCTCCTACGAGCAGTACTTC
TRBJ2-7 | TRBV7-2 | few | TRBD1 | CASSPVTSGTGSYEQYF | TGTGCCAGCAGCCCGGTTACCTCCGGGACAGGGTCCTACGAGCAGTACTTC
TRBJ2-1 | TRBV20-1 | - | TRBD2 | CSVPGTSGGNEQFF | TGCAGTGTTCCAGGGACTAGCGGGGGTAATGAGCAGTTCTTC
TRBJ2-7 | TRBV18 | - | - | CASSPNVGEVNEQYF | TGTGCCAGCTCACCGAATGTGGGGGAGGTAAACGAGCAGTACTTC
TRBJ2-5 | TRBV18 | once | - | CASSPWSVLTKHNEQYF | TGTGCCAGCTCACCATGGAGCGTGTTAACAAAGCACAATGAGCAGTACTTC
TRBJ1-2 | TRBV11-1 | few | TRBD1 | CASSAGTGMRKEGYTF | TGTGCCAGCAGCGCCGGGACAGGGATGCGCAAAGAGGGCTACACCTTC
TRBJ2-7 | TRBV12-5 | - | TRBD1 | CASAGDSPTYEQYF | TGTGCTAGTGCCGGGGACAGCCCAACCTACGAGCAGTACTTC
TRBJ1-2 | TRBV6-5 | - | - | CASSYSRGGYGYTF | TGTGCCAGCAGTTACTCGAGGGGGGGGTATGGCTACACCTTC
TRBJ2-5 | TRBV11-2 | once | - | CASSLGWGSTETQYF | TGTGCCAGCAGCTTAGGTTGGGGTTCCACGGAGACCCAGTACTTC
TRBJ1-2 | TRBV6-5 | - | - | CASGTGKGGYTF | TGTGCCAGCGGAACGGGAAAAGGGGGCTACACCTTC
TRBJ2-2 | TRBV2 | - | - | CASSVGLGTNTGELFF | TGTGCCAGCAGTGTTGGCCTAGGAACAAACACCGGGGAGCTGTTTTTT
TRBJ2-2 | TRBV12-5 | - | - | CASGAGNTGELFF | TGTGCTAGTGGGGCGGGGAACACCGGGGAGCTGTTTTTT
TRBJ2-6 | TRBV5-1 | - | - | CASSNGVSGANVLTF | TGCGCCAGCAGCAATGGAGTCTCTGGGGCCAACGTCCTGACTTTC
TRBJ2-7 | TRBV5-5 | - | - | CASSLGTTNEQYF | TGTGCCAGCAGCTTGGGGACCACCAATGAGCAGTACTTC
TRBJ1-6 | TRBV2 | - | TRBD1 | CASGGGGWSPLHF | TGTGCCAGCGGGGGAGGGGGCTGGTCACCCCTCCACTTT